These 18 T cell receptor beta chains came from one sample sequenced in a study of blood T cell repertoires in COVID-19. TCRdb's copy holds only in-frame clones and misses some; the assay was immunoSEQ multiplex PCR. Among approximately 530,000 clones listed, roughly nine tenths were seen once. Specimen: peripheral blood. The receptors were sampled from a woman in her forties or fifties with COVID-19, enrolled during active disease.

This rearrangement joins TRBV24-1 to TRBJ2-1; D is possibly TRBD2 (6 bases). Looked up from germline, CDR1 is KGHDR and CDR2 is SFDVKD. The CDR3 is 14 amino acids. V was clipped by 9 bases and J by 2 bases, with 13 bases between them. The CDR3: CATGLAGTYNEQFF. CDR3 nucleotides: TGTGCCACCGGCCTGGCGGGGACCTACAATGAGCAGTTCTTC.

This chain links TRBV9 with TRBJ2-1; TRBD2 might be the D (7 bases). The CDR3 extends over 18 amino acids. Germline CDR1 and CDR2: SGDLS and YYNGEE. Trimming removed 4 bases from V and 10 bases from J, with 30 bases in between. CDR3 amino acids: CASSPRGGGRLPNGEQFF. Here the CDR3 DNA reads TGTGCCAGCAGCCCAAGGGGGGGTGGTCGACTTCCCAACGGGGAGCAGTTCTTC. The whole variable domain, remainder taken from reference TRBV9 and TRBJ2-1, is DSGVTQTPKHLITATGQRVTLRCSPRSGDLSVYWYQQSLDQGLQFLIQYYNGEERAKGNILERFSAQQFPDLHSELNLSSLELGDSALYFCASSPRGGGRLPNGEQFFGPGTRLTVL.

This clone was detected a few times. For the CDR3, the DNA is TGTGCCAGCAGTTTGGGAGGGAGCGAGCAGTACTTC. This encodes CASSLGGSEQYF. This chain joins TRBV28 and TRBJ2-7; 7 bases are shared with TRBD2. The germline gives CDR1 MDHEN, CDR2 SYDVKM. Trimming at V came to 3 bases and at J to 6 bases, leaving 2 bases not matched to a gene. This CDR3 is 12 amino acids long.

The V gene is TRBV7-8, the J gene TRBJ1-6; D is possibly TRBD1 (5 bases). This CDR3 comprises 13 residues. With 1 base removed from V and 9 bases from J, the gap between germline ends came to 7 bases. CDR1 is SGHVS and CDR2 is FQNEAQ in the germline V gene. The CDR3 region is CASSLGTGSPLHF. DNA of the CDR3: TGTGCCAGCAGCTTAGGTACAGGTTCACCCCTCCACTTT.

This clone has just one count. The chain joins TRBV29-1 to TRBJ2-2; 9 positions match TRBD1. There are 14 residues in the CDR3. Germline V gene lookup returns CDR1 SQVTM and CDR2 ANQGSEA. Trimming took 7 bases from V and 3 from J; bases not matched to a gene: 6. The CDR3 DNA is TGCAGCGCGACCCGGGACAGGGACACCGGGGAGCTGTTTTTT. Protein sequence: CSATRDRDTGELFF.

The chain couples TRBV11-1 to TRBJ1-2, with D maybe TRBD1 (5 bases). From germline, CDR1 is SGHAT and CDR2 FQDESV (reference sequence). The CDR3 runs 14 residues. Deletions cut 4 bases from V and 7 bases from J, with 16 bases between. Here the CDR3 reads CASSSAPPGFGYTF. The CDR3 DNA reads TGTGCCAGCAGCTCAGCCCCCCCAGGGTTTGGCTACACCTTC.

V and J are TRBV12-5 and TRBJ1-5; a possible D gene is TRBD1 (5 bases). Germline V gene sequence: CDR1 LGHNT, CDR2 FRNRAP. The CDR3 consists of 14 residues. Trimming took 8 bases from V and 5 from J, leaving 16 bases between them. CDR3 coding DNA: TGTGCTAGTTCCCAGAGGAGCAGGGATCAGCCCCAGCATTTT. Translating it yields CASSQRSRDQPQHF.

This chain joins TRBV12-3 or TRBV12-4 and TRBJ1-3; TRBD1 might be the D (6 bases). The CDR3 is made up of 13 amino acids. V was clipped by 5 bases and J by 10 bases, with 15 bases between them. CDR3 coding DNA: TGTGCCAGCAGTCACTTGGACAGCCGAACCATATATTTT. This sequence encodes CASSHLDSRTIYF.

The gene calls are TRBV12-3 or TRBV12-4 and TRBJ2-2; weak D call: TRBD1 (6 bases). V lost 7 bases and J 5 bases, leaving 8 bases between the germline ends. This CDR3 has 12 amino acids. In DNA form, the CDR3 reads TGTGCCAGCAATAGGGGGACCGGGGAGCTGTTTTTT. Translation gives CASNRGTGELFF.

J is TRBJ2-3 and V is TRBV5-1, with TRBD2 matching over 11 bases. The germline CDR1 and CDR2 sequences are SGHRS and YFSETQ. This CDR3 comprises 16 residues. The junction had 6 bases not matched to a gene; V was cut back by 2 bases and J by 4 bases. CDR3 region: CASSFTTSGDADTQYF. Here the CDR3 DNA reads TGCGCCAGCAGCTTCACGACTAGCGGGGATGCAGATACGCAGTATTTT.

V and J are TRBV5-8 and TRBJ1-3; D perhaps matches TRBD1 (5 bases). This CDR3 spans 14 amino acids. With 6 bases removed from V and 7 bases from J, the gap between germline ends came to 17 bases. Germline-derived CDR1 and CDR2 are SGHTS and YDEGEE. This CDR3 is CASTRQGLENTIYF. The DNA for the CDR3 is TGTGCCAGCACCAGGCAGGGCTTGGAGAACACCATATATTTT.

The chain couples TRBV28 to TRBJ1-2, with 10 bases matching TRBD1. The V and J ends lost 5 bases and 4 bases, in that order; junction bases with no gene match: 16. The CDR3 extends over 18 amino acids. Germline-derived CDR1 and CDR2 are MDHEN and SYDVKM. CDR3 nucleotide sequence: TGTGCCAGCAGTGGACAGGGGGGTCTGGTGAATCCTGCCTATGGCTACACCTTC. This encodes CASSGQGGLVNPAYGYTF.

In DNA, the CDR3 is TGTGCCAGTAGGGGACTAGCGGGGGCATCCTACAATGAGCAGTTCTTC. Its translation: CASRGLAGASYNEQFF. The chain has TRBV19 and TRBJ2-1, with 14 positions matching TRBD2. The CDR3 is 16 residues long. V was clipped by 6 bases and J by 1 base; unmatched bases: 2. Germline V gene sequence: CDR1 LNHDA, CDR2 SQIVND (reference sequence).

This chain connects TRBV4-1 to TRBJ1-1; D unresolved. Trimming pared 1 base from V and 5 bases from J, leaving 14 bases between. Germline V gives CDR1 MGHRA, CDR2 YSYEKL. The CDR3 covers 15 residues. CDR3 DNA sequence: TGCGCCAGCAGCCAAGGACCAGGTGAGCTAACTGAAGCTTTCTTT. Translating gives CASSQGPGELTEAFF.

In nucleotides, the CDR3 is TGTGCCAGCTCCCCTGACAGGCCCGGTCGCTCTGGAAACACCATATATTTT. Its protein is CASSPDRPGRSGNTIYF. This chain links TRBV18 with TRBJ1-3; maybe TRBD1 (6 bases). The V gene's germline CDR1 is KGHSH and CDR2 LQKENI. Trimming removed 6 bases from V and 0 bases from J, with 18 bases in between. The CDR3 has 17 amino acids.

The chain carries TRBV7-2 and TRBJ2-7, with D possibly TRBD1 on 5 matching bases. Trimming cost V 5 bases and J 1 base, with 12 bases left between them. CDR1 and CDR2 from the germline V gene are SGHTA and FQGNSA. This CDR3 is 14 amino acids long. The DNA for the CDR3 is TGTGCCAGCAGCCCCCAAGGGGCTTCCTACGAGCAGTACTTC. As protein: CASSPQGASYEQYF.

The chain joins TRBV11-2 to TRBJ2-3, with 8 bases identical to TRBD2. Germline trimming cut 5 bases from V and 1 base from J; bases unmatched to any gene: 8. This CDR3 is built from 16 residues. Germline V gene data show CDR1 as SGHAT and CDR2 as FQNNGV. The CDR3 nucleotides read TGTGCCAGCAGCCCGGGGGGGCAGGGGCGCACAGATACGCAGTATTTT. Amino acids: CASSPGGQGRTDTQYF. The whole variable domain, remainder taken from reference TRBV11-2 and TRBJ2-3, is EAGVAQSPRYKIIEKRQSVAFWCNPISGHATLYWYQQILGQGPKLLIQFQNNGVVDDSQLPKDRFSAERLKGVDSTLKIQPAKLEDSAVYLCASSPGGQGRTDTQYFGPGTRLTVL.

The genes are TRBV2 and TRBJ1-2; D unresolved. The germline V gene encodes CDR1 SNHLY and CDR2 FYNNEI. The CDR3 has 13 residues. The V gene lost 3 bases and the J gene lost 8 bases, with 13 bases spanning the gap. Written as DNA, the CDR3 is TGTGCCAGCAGTGACGGGCGGGCCTGGGGCTACACCTTC. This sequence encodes CASSDGRAWGYTF.